One T cell receptor (beta chain) is described in this entry. This clone was seen just once. Its antigen is still unknown. The input lacks base qualities; no much larger clone sits a single base away. The donors were healthy, HIV-negative adults who had no recently reported acute infections or vaccinations. Every donor was a Caucasian adult living in Nashville, Tennessee, USA. CD4+ T cells were enriched through magnetic negative selection, after which naive cells were positively selected on CD45RA and the remaining negative fraction served as the memory subset. After blood collection by leukapheresis, PBMCs were isolated using Ficoll-Histopaque density gradient centrifugation and then cryopreserved in the vapor phase of liquid nitrogen. Analytical flow cytometry was used to check the purity and quantity of each magnetically sorted T cell population. Genomic DNA was isolated from every sorted fraction and measured by UV absorbance on a Nanodrop 2000c.

From cysteine to phenylalanine, the CDR3 is 16 amino acids long. Just CDR3 DNA is preserved here, 48 bases in frame from base 1. V is cut by 11 bases and J by 0 bases, and the space between the germline ends is 19 bases. The germline V gene (reference sequence) yields MNHNY for CDR1 and SVGAGI for CDR2. The data derive from a study of shared clonotypes between healthy human individuals (TCRdb year 2020). For context, the study as a whole: The cohort included three men and a couple of women between 18 and 49 years of age. For each donor, CD4 naive and CD4 memory were each given three plates, CD8 naive was given two plates, and CD8 memory was given one plate. Blood TCR repertoires of about 5 healthy adults were deeply sequenced to estimate repertoire size and the extent of clonotype sharing between individuals. Libraries were prepared and TCR repertoires were sequenced by different laboratories using diverse techniques, in order to increase sequencing depth and limit assay-specific biases. Per donor, leukapheresis produced somewhere between about 0.94 and 9.5 billion PBMCs. The investigation overall reported the following: Larger estimated clonotype richness was generally found for naive subsets than for memory subsets. Compared with non-shared clonotypes, the clonotypes found in all four sorted-subset donors had higher generation probabilities. Approximately 4.8% of naive CD4, roughly 3.5% of naive CD8, around 2.3% of memory CD4, and over 0.35% of memory CD8 clonotypes were shared across several donors. Rarefaction of sorted-subset datasets indicated incomplete sequencing despite the large sequencing depth. Because the study included a small number of donors, the genetic and exposure-history diversity represented was limited. Sampling was restricted to blood, and TCR repertoires in tissue are likely to differ from TCR repertoires in blood. Pairwise subsampling indicated that sequencing depth was expected to affect the degree of clonotype sharing among donors.

Using the deep immunoSEQ assay, TCR CDR3 regions were amplified from genomic DNA by multiplex PCR. For each cell subset, the extracted genomic DNA was distributed evenly across all wells of several immunoSEQ 96-well plates, and each plate served as one replicate. For sorted subsets, each replicate PCR was loaded with approximately 190 ng genomic DNA, equivalent to some 27,000 T cell genomes. The purified libraries were quantified using a Qubit 3.0 fluorometer, sized with a Bioanalyzer 2100, and then quantified again using the KAPA Library Quantification kit. A separate single-read 150-cycle Illumina NextSeq 550 flow cell was used to sequence each immunoSEQ 96-well plate. Concerning the study's data processing: Because the immunoSEQ output held only junctional sequences and lacked quality scores, the filtering could not match the filtering applied to full-length reads. To assign V/J genes and CDR3, sequences were annotated using PyIR, a Python wrapper for IgBLAST v1.9, with IMGT germline references. Reads with weak V/J assignments (E-value above 1e-6), missing CDR3, stop codons, out-of-frame junctions, or ambiguous translated residues were removed. A V3J clonotype was defined by an identical inferred V gene, J gene, and CDR3 amino acid sequence. The percentage overlap between two repertoires was calculated by dividing the number of shared unique clonotypes by the size of the smaller repertoire. Three approaches were used to assess repertoire richness: RTK rarefaction, the Chao1 estimator, and Recon v2.1 estimates of unobserved clonotypes. For all TCRbeta clonotypes obtained by the gDNA method from a few donors, generation probabilities were computed with OLGA. TCRdb holds this immuneACCESS table with in-frame rearrangements only. Some clones are missing; in checked studies, unresolved V genes explain under half, and the rest has no known cause. V and J calls and clone size are those listed in that table; D and trimming were worked out from the DNA. This sample has 2,500,000 or so clones in its table, and around 92% of those were observed once. The ten largest account for around 0.35% of the sample.

The sequence was obtained from a man between 18 and 29 years old in good health. Some clones in this sample may be carry-over from other donors' samples. The sequence is built from TRBV6-6 and TRBJ2-2; TRBD1 could be the D gene, as 6 bases match. The sequenced sample was naive CD4+ T cells from PBMCs. The cell subset or site label corresponds to: CD45RA+ positively selected. CDR3 protein: CAGGPGHMTNTGELFF. The bases are TGTGCCGGTGGTCCGGGACACATGACGAACACCGGGGAGCTGTTTTTT.